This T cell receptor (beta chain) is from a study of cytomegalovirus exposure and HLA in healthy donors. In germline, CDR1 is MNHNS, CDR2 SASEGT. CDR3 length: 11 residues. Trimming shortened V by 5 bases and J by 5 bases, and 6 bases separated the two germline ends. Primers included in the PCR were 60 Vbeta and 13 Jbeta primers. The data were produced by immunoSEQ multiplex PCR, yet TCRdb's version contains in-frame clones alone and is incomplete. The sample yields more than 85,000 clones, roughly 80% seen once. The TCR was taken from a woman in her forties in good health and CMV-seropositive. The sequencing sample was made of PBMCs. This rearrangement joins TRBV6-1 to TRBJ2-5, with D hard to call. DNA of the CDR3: TGTGCCAGCAGTCCCCGGGAGACCCAGTACTTC. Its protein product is CASSPRETQYF.